The 5 T cell receptor beta chains in this list originate from one sample, sequenced in a study of T cells after yellow fever vaccination. TCRdb re-analysed the 5' RACE reads in MiXCR, keeping a single row per CDR3 protein. Seen here are under 350,000 distinct CDR3 sequences, roughly 4.3% observed once, and the top ten hold roughly 24%. The material sequenced was PBMCs, taken 5 days after the yellow fever booster vaccination. These receptors came from a man aged 18 to 29 who received the YFV17D yellow fever vaccine.

The V gene is TRBV18, the J gene TRBJ2-2; 9 bases align to TRBD1. The CDR3 spans 14 residues. Unmatched junction bases numbered 3, after V lost 3 bases and J lost 7 bases. Looked up from germline, CDR1 is KGHSH and CDR2 is LQKENI. CDR3 in amino acids: CASSPGQGHGELFF. CDR3 nucleotide sequence: TGTGCCAGCTCACCTGGACAGGGGCACGGGGAGCTGTTTTTT.

The sample holds many counts of this clonotype. This chain joins TRBV7-4 and TRBJ1-1; a possible D gene is TRBD1 (6 bases). The V end was cut by 5 bases, the J end by 1 base, with 14 bases between. In germline, CDR1 is SGHVT, CDR2 SQSDAQ. The CDR3 consists of 15 residues. Here the CDR3 DNA reads TGTGCCAGCAGCCCACAGGGTGCGGCGAACACTGAAGCTTTCTTT. It is translated as CASSPQGAANTEAFF.

The chain is built from TRBV15 and TRBJ2-3; D may be TRBD2 (6 bases). The CDR3 loop spans 15 amino acids. Trimming left V 1 base short and J 4 bases short, with 12 bases between. The V gene's germline CDR1 is LNHNV and CDR2 YYDKDF (reference sequence). The CDR3 region has the DNA TGTGCCACCAGCAGAGGGGAGGCTAGTGCAGATACGCAGTATTTT. Protein: CATSRGEASADTQYF.

The CDR3 DNA is TGTGCCAGCAGCCCCACCCGGGGGGACTCACCCCTCCACTTT. Protein product: CASSPTRGDSPLHF. The chain is built from TRBV7-2 and TRBJ1-6, with a possible D match to TRBD1 (5 bases). V was pared by 5 bases and J by 10 bases, with 15 bases between. This CDR3 region has 14 residues. In germline, CDR1 is SGHTA, CDR2 FQGNSA.

This clonotype turned up a few times. The rearrangement links TRBV24-1 to TRBJ2-6, with D unresolved. There are 14 residues in the CDR3. With 6 bases removed from V and 4 bases from J, the gap between germline ends came to 9 bases. The germline CDR1 and CDR2 sequences are KGHDR and SFDVKD. The CDR3: CATSNRAGANVLTF. The CDR3 coding sequence is TGTGCCACCAGTAATAGAGCCGGGGCCAACGTCCTGACTTTC.